Each of the 31 T cell receptor beta chains below was sequenced from the same sample in a study of cytomegalovirus exposure and HLA in healthy donors. Researchers ran the PCR with 60 Vbeta and 13 Jbeta primers. Profiled with immunoSEQ multiplex PCR; TCRdb holds only in-frame clones, not every one. The sample lists approximately 270,000 clones, around 80% occurring once. Sequenced material: PBMCs. These receptors were taken from a girl aged 2 to 10 in good health and CMV-seronegative.

This chain links TRBV29-1 with TRBJ2-2; the match to TRBD1 covers 7 bases. This CDR3 contains 16 residues. Per germline, CDR1 SQVTM and CDR2 ANQGSEA. J lost 4 bases, V lost 2 bases, and 10 bases had no gene match. This CDR3 reads CSVEIVGAGGTGELFF. The CDR3, as DNA: TGCAGCGTTGAAATCGTGGGGGCAGGGGGCACCGGGGAGCTGTTTTTT.

In this sample, this clone turned up a few times. The chain recombines TRBV2 with TRBJ2-1, with 7 bases lining up with TRBD1. Looked up from germline, CDR1 is SNHLY and CDR2 is FYNNEI. Unmatched junction bases numbered 13, after V lost 8 bases and J lost 9 bases. The CDR3 runs to 14 residues. CDR3 region: CASGHQRQGGEQFF. The CDR3 DNA reads as TGTGCCAGCGGACACCAAAGACAGGGCGGTGAGCAGTTCTTC.

The chain employs TRBV5-4 and TRBJ1-2; D gene uncertain. The CDR3 extends over 14 amino acids. The germline V and J ends were trimmed by 3 bases and 4 bases, with 13 bases remaining between them. The germline V gene encodes CDR1 SGHNT and CDR2 YYREEE (reference sequence). Written as DNA, the CDR3 is TGTGCCAGCAGCTCAGCGGCGAAACCCTATGGCTACACCTTC. Protein product: CASSSAAKPYGYTF.

For this clone: This CDR3 is also generated by other DNA sequences in the sample. The chain's CDR3 is CASSYSKSQGGGYTF. The CDR3, as DNA: TGTGCCAGCAGTTACTCCAAATCTCAGGGTGGTGGCTACACCTTC. The chain has TRBV6-5 and TRBJ1-2; a possible D gene is TRBD1 (5 bases). CDR3 size: 15 residues. Trimming left V 0 bases short and J 7 bases short, with 15 bases between. Germline loops: CDR1 MNHEY, CDR2 SVGAGI.

This chain links TRBV9 with TRBJ2-1, with a possible D match to TRBD2 (6 bases). The CDR3 is 16 amino acids. V was shortened by 2 bases and J by 4 bases, with 16 bases between the two germline ends. CDR1 and CDR2 (germline): SGDLS, YYNGEE. In DNA form, the CDR3 reads TGTGCCAGCAGCGTTTGGGGGTGGAGGGAATACAATGAGCAGTTCTTC. It specifies CASSVWGWREYNEQFF. Drawing the rest from reference TRBV9 and TRBJ2-1, the complete variable domain is DSGVTQTPKHLITATGQRVTLRCSPRSGDLSVYWYQQSLDQGLQFLIQYYNGEERAKGNILERFSAQQFPDLHSELNLSSLELGDSALYFCASSVWGWREYNEQFFGPGTRLTVL.

The chain links TRBV7-9 to TRBJ2-2; 7 positions match TRBD1. With V trimmed by 2 bases and J by 0 bases, 3 bases remained unmatched. Germline CDR1 and CDR2: SEHNR and FQNEAQ (reference sequence). CDR3 length: 16 residues. The CDR3 loop is CASSLLGTANTGELFF. CDR3 sequence (DNA): TGTGCCAGCAGCTTACTCGGGACAGCGAACACCGGGGAGCTGTTTTTT.

V usage is TRBV4-1 and J usage is TRBJ2-1, with D tentatively TRBD1 (6 bases). Trimming took 4 bases from V and 5 from J, leaving 18 bases between them. The CDR3 has 16 amino acids. Germline CDR1 is MGHRA and CDR2 is YSYEKL. CDR3 nucleotide sequence: TGCGCCAGCAGCCCTCGTTCAGGGGCGCTCGACAATGAGCAGTTCTTC. Translation gives CASSPRSGALDNEQFF.

The chain has TRBV30 and TRBJ2-7, with TRBD2 matching 8 bases. CDR1 is GTSNPN, CDR2 SVGIG, per germline (reference sequence). J gave up 3 bases and V 0 bases, and 7 bases lay outside the gene matches. CDR3 length: 15 amino acids. The CDR3 sequence: CAWSVGTSGNYEQYF. The CDR3 DNA is TGTGCCTGGAGTGTCGGAACTAGCGGCAACTACGAGCAGTACTTC. Full variable domain (missing parts from reference TRBV30 and TRBJ2-7): SQTIHQWPATLVQPVGSPLSLECTVEGTSNPNLYWYRQAAGRGLQLLFYSVGIGQISSEVPQNLSASRPQDRQFILSSKKLLLSDSGFYLCAWSVGTSGNYEQYFGPGTRLTVT.

This clone was seen a few times. The V gene is TRBV12-5, the J gene TRBJ2-1, with 12 bases matching TRBD2. CDR3 length: 16 residues. V was pared by 1 base and J by 8 bases, with 6 bases of the junction left unmatched. Germline V gene lookup returns CDR1 LGHNT and CDR2 FRNRAP. Here the CDR3 reads CASGLALAGGPHEQFF. Written as DNA, the CDR3 is TGTGCTAGTGGTTTGGCCCTAGCGGGAGGGCCGCATGAGCAGTTCTTC.

The chain is built from TRBV6-1 and TRBJ2-7; TRBD1 matches 7 bases. CDR3 length: 15 amino acids. Trimming at V came to 3 bases and at J to 2 bases, leaving 7 bases not matched to a gene. CDR1 and CDR2 from the germline V gene are MNHNS and SASEGT. CDR3 sequence reads: CASSDPTGLPYEQYF. CDR3 coding DNA: TGTGCCAGCAGTGACCCGACAGGGCTACCCTACGAGCAGTACTTC.

The J gene is TRBJ2-1, the V gene TRBV30; D ambiguous. Germline V CDR1 and CDR2: GTSNPN, SVGIG (reference sequence). The V end lost 5 bases, the J end lost 4 bases, and 18 bases lay between the germline ends. This CDR3 spans 15 amino acids. CDR3 sequence: CAWSLVAVSYNEQFF. CDR3 DNA: TGTGCCTGGTCGTTGGTGGCGGTATCTTACAATGAGCAGTTCTTC. Looking up the rest from reference TRBV30 and TRBJ2-1 gives the full variable domain: SQTIHQWPATLVQPVGSPLSLECTVEGTSNPNLYWYRQAAGRGLQLLFYSVGIGQISSEVPQNLSASRPQDRQFILSSKKLLLSDSGFYLCAWSLVAVSYNEQFFGPGTRLTVL.

V usage is TRBV2 and J usage is TRBJ2-2, with 7 bases matching TRBD2. J lost 2 bases, V lost 0 bases, and 6 bases had no gene match. From germline, CDR1 is SNHLY and CDR2 FYNNEI. The length of the CDR3 is 17 residues. CDR3: CASSEANSGLNTGELFF. In DNA form, the CDR3 reads TGTGCCAGCAGTGAAGCAAACTCGGGACTAAACACCGGGGAGCTGTTTTTT.

V is TRBV15 and J is TRBJ1-1; possibly TRBD1 for D (6 bases). Germline V gene data show CDR1 as LNHNV and CDR2 as YYDKDF (reference sequence). V shed 1 base and J shed 8 bases, with 14 bases lying between them. This CDR3 region has 14 residues. The CDR3 loop is CATSRGTQGREAFF. The CDR3 DNA sequence: TGTGCCACCAGCAGAGGCACCCAGGGGCGGGAAGCTTTCTTT.

V and J are TRBV11-2 and TRBJ1-1; possibly TRBD1 for D (6 bases). V gave up 9 bases and J gave up 3 bases, with 17 bases separating them. CDR1 is SGHAT, CDR2 FQNNGV, per germline. The CDR3 spans 14 residues. As DNA, the CDR3 is TGTGCCAGTCCGGGGGCCGCGGGAGACACTGAAGCTTTCTTT. This encodes CASPGAAGDTEAFF.

This chain links TRBV12-5 with TRBJ2-7; 10 bases fit TRBD2. This CDR3 region has 15 residues. Per germline, CDR1 LGHNT and CDR2 FRNRAP. Trimming cost V 5 bases and J 4 bases; bases outside gene matches: 8. CDR3 in amino acids: CASGAPTSGLYEQYF. As DNA, the CDR3 is TGTGCTAGTGGTGCACCGACTAGCGGGCTTTACGAGCAGTACTTC.

J is TRBJ2-7 and V is TRBV19; TRBD2 matches at 11 bases. This CDR3 spans 15 amino acids. V was clipped by 5 bases and J by 1 base; unmatched bases: 4. CDR1 and CDR2 from the germline V gene are LNHDA and SQIVND (reference sequence). CDR3 coding DNA: TGTGCCAGTAGTGCGACTAGCGGGACTTCCTACGAGCAGTACTTC. Its protein is CASSATSGTSYEQYF. The whole variable domain, filled in from reference TRBV19 and TRBJ2-7, reads DGGITQSPKYLFRKEGQNVTLSCEQNLNHDAMYWYRQDPGQGLRLIYYSQIVNDFQKGDIAEGYSVSREKKESFPLTVTSAQKNPTAFYLCASSATSGTSYEQYFGPGTRLTVT.

This clone appeared once. The chain carries TRBV7-6 and TRBJ1-2, with TRBD1 identical over 9 bases. The CDR3 has 14 amino acids. Germline loops: CDR1 SGHVS, CDR2 FNYEAQ. The V segment lost 0 bases and the J segment 8 bases; nucleotides outside the gene matches: 4. CDR3 sequence reads: CASSLAGQGTGYTF. The CDR3 bases are TGTGCCAGCAGCTTAGCTGGACAGGGGACGGGCTACACCTTC.

This clone occurred once. The V gene is TRBV5-1, the J gene TRBJ2-3, with TRBD1 matching over 7 bases. The germline V gene has CDR1 SGHRS and CDR2 YFSETQ. J was trimmed by 1 base and V by 5 bases; bases with no gene match: 1. The CDR3 loop spans 13 amino acids. CDR3 region: CASRGQGTDTQYF. The CDR3 DNA reads TGCGCCAGCAGAGGACAGGGCACAGATACGCAGTATTTT.

This chain connects TRBV2 to TRBJ2-7, with D maybe TRBD2 (5 bases). Trimming removed 7 bases at V and 3 bases at J, with 10 bases between. This CDR3 is 12 amino acids long. CDR1 and CDR2 (germline): SNHLY, FYNNEI. The DNA of the CDR3 is TGTGCCAGCAAATACGGAGGCTACGAGCAGTACTTC. Translating it yields CASKYGGYEQYF.

This clone appeared once. The CDR3 region is CASSLSGIYEQYF. In nucleotides, the CDR3 is TGTGCCAGCAGTTTGTCGGGTATCTACGAGCAGTACTTC. The chain recombines TRBV27 with TRBJ2-7; D is undetermined. The germline gives CDR1 MNHEY, CDR2 SMNVEV (reference sequence). This CDR3 has 13 amino acids. With 3 bases removed from V and 3 bases from J, the gap between germline ends came to 9 bases.

For the CDR3, the DNA is TGTGCCAGCAGTGTTACCTTGGGACATCTCTACGAGCAGTACTTC. Translated: CASSVTLGHLYEQYF. The chain joins TRBV6-1 to TRBJ2-7; possibly TRBD1 for D (6 bases). The CDR3 is 15 residues long. CDR1 and CDR2 from the germline V gene are MNHNS and SASEGT. Trimming stripped 4 bases from V and 3 bases from J, with 16 bases between.

This clone was seen a few times. The chain combines TRBV6-1 with TRBJ1-6; TRBD1 aligns across 7 bases. Germline V gene data show CDR1 as MNHNS and CDR2 as SASEGT. V shed 7 bases and J 5 bases; nucleotides not matched to a gene: 8. The CDR3 runs 15 residues. CDR3 amino acids: CASTDRVPNNSPLHF. The CDR3 nucleotides are TGTGCCAGCACAGACAGGGTCCCTAATAATTCACCCCTCCACTTT.

The rearrangement joins TRBV19 to TRBJ1-5, with TRBD1 as a possible D gene (6 bases). The CDR3 loop spans 12 amino acids. The germline V gene has CDR1 LNHDA and CDR2 SQIVND (reference sequence). V was cut by 6 bases and J by 5 bases, with 8 bases left in between. CDR3 protein: CASRQGYQPQHF. CDR3 bases: TGTGCCAGTAGGCAGGGGTATCAGCCCCAGCATTTT.

The sample holds one count of this clone. The V and J genes are TRBV7-9 and TRBJ2-1; D is ambiguous. This CDR3 is built from 12 residues. Germline loops: CDR1 SEHNR, CDR2 FQNEAQ (reference sequence). Deletions cut 3 bases from V and 7 bases from J, with 7 bases between. CDR3 in amino acids: CASSLEQNEQFF. The CDR3 DNA follows: TGTGCCAGCAGCTTGGAACAGAATGAGCAGTTCTTC.

This rearrangement joins TRBV6-6 to TRBJ2-1; TRBD1 matches 8 bases. The CDR3 loop spans 15 amino acids. Per the germline V gene, CDR1 is MNHNY and CDR2 is SVGAGI (reference sequence). V shed 2 bases, J shed 7 bases, and the junction held 7 bases outside the gene matches. The CDR3 region is CASSYEGQGRNEQFF. The CDR3 region has the DNA TGTGCCAGCAGTTACGAAGGACAGGGAAGAAATGAGCAGTTCTTC.

This clone has just one count. The chain recombines TRBV5-6 with TRBJ2-5, with 9 bases fitting TRBD2. Looked up from germline, CDR1 is SGHDT and CDR2 is YYEEEE. V lost 2 bases and J lost 3; bases outside the gene matches: 5. This CDR3 region has 15 residues. The CDR3 sequence: CASSFPIAGEETQYF. CDR3 nucleotides: TGTGCCAGCAGCTTCCCCATAGCGGGGGAAGAGACCCAGTACTTC.

The chain recombines TRBV5-5 with TRBJ2-4, with D tentatively TRBD2 (6 bases). Per germline, CDR1 SGHKS and CDR2 YYEKEE (reference sequence). The CDR3 runs 12 residues. The V end was cut by 6 bases, the J end by 6 bases, with 10 bases between. The CDR3: CASTSGLNIQYF. The CDR3, as DNA: TGTGCCAGCACCTCGGGACTAAACATTCAGTACTTC.

The chain carries TRBV28 and TRBJ1-5; 7 bases map to TRBD1. Germline loops: CDR1 MDHEN, CDR2 SYDVKM. V shed 3 bases, J shed 0 bases, and the junction held 14 bases outside the gene matches. The CDR3 runs to 19 residues. The CDR3 region has the DNA TGTGCCAGCAGTTTCTACCCCCAAGACAGGGTCTATAGCAATCAGCCCCAGCATTTT. Translated, it gives CASSFYPQDRVYSNQPQHF.

This chain links TRBV18 with TRBJ2-2, with 12 bases matching TRBD2. This CDR3 has 17 amino acids. Germline V lookup: CDR1 KGHSH, CDR2 LQKENI. V lost 3 bases and J lost 2; bases outside the gene matches: 4. Here the CDR3 reads CASSPTSGGSNTGELFF. As DNA, the CDR3 is TGTGCCAGCTCACCGACTAGCGGGGGTTCCAACACCGGGGAGCTGTTTTTT.

V is TRBV25-1 and J is TRBJ1-1; 9 bases fit TRBD1. The CDR3 contains 13 residues. V gave up 6 bases and J gave up 2 bases; unmatched junction bases: 1. The germline CDR1 and CDR2 sequences are MGHDK and SYGVNS. As DNA, the CDR3 is TGTGCCAGCAGGACAGGGGGAAACACTGAAGCTTTCTTT. Protein product: CASRTGGNTEAFF.

The chain combines TRBV7-2 with TRBJ1-2; weak D call: TRBD1 (5 bases). From germline, CDR1 is SGHTA and CDR2 FQGNSA. Between the trimmed V and J ends, which lost 3 bases and 4 bases, there was a span of 15 bases. This CDR3 comprises 15 residues. CDR3 protein: CASSFNQQAAYGYTF. The CDR3 bases are TGTGCCAGCAGCTTTAACCAACAGGCGGCCTATGGCTACACCTTC.